This T cell receptor (beta chain) was recovered during a study of cytomegalovirus exposure and HLA in healthy donors. Study-level findings and limits: As was reported, the classifier diagnosed cytomegalovirus status with high specificity and sensitivity. The authors later found most CMV-associated TCR beta chains appeared HLA-restricted.

Worth noting for this clone: What it binds is unknown.

The CDR3 extends over 15 amino acids. From germline, CDR1 is MGHRA and CDR2 YSYEKL. V lost 1 base and J lost 8; bases outside the gene matches: 6. With 60 Vbeta and 13 Jbeta primers, the PCR was carried out. Sequencing used immunoSEQ multiplex PCR; TCRdb keeps in-frame clones, though not all of them. The repertoire holds under 150,000 clones, with around 70% as singletons. This chain joins TRBV4-1 and TRBJ2-1, with 9 positions matching TRBD2. The receptor comes from a woman aged 18-29 years in good health and CMV-seronegative. Sequenced material: PBMCs. CDR3 region: CASSQGAGGIDEQFF. The CDR3 DNA reads TGCGCCAGCAGCCAAGGGGCGGGGGGGATCGATGAGCAGTTCTTC.